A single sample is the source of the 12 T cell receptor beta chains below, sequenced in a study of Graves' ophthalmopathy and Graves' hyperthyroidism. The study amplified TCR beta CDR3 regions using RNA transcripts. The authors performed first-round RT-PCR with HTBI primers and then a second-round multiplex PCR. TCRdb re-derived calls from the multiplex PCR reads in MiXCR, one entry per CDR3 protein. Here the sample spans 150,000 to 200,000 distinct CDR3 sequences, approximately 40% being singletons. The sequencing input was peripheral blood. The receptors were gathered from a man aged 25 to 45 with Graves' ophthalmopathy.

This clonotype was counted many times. The CDR3 spells CASSEDLRREQYF. The DNA for the CDR3 is TGTGCCAGCAGTGAAGACTTGCGGCGCGAGCAGTACTTC. V gene TRBV6-1 combines with J gene TRBJ2-7, with D unclear. Looked up from germline, CDR1 is MNHNS and CDR2 is SASEGT. The CDR3 covers 13 residues. Trimming cost V 1 base and J 6 bases, with 10 bases left between them.

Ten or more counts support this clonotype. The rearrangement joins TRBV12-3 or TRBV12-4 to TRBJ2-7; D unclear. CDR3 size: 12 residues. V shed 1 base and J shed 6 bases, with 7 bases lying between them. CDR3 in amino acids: CASSLEALEQYF. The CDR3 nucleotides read TGTGCCAGCAGTTTAGAAGCCCTCGAGCAGTACTTC.

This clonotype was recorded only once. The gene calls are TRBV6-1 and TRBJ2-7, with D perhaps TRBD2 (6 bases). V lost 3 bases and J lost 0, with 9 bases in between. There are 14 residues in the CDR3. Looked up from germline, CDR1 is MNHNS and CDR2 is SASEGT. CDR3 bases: TGTGCCAGCAGTGAGGTCGGGAGCTCCTACGAGCAGTACTTC. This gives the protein CASSEVGSSYEQYF.

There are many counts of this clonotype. CDR3 sequence: CASSQTGVQETQYF. The CDR3 nucleotides are TGTGCCAGCAGTCAGACAGGGGTACAAGAGACCCAGTACTTC. V and J are TRBV6-2 or TRBV6-3 and TRBJ2-5, with 8 bases identical to TRBD1. Per germline, CDR1 MNHEY and CDR2 SVGEGT. V gave up 5 bases and J gave up 2 bases; unmatched junction bases: 4. This CDR3 contains 14 residues.

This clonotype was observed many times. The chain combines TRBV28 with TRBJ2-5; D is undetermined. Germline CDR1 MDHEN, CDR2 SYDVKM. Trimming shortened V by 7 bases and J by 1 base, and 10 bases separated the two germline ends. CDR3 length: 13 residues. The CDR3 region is CASTTALQETQYF. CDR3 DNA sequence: TGTGCCAGCACCACAGCTCTCCAAGAGACCCAGTACTTC.

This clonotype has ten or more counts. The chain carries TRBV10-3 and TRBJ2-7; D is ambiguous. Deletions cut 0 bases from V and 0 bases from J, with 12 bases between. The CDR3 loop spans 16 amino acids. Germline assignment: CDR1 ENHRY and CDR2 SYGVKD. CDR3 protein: CAISESISGNSYEQYF. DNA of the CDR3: TGTGCCATCAGTGAGTCGATTAGTGGTAACTCCTACGAGCAGTACTTC.

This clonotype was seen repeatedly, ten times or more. The CDR3 DNA sequence: TGCAGTGCTAGAGATCCAGTGGAGGGACCCTACGAGCAGTACTTC. This sequence encodes CSARDPVEGPYEQYF. The genes are TRBV20-1 and TRBJ2-7; possibly TRBD2 for D (6 bases). The V gene's germline CDR1 is DFQATT and CDR2 SNEGSKA (reference sequence). The CDR3 length is 15 residues. V lost 0 bases and J lost 2, with 14 bases in between.

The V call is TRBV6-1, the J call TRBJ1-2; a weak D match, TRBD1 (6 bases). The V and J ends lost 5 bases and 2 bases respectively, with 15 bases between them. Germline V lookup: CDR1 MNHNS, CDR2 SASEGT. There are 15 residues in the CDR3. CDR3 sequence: CASSPNTGSNYGYTF. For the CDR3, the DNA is TGTGCCAGCAGTCCAAACACAGGGTCCAACTATGGCTACACCTTC.

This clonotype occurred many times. As DNA, the CDR3 is TGTGCCAGCAGCGGGGGCAGACAGGAAGCCTTGAGCGGCGAGCAGTACTTC. Translation gives CASSGGRQEALSGEQYF. The chain links TRBV5-6 to TRBJ2-7; possible D gene TRBD1, 6 bases. From germline, CDR1 is SGHDT and CDR2 YYEEEE. The CDR3 consists of 17 residues. Trimming left V 4 bases short and J 6 bases short, with 26 bases between.

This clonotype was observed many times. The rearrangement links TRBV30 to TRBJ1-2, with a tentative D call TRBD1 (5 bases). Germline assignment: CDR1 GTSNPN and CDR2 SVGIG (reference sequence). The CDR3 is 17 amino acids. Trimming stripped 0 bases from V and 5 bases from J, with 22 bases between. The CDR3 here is CAWSVGPRGFPWYGYTF. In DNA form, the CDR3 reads TGTGCCTGGAGTGTTGGCCCGAGGGGATTTCCTTGGTATGGCTACACCTTC. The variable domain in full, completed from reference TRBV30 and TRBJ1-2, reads SQTIHQWPATLVQPVGSPLSLECTVEGTSNPNLYWYRQAAGRGLQLLFYSVGIGQISSEVPQNLSASRPQDRQFILSSKKLLLSDSGFYLCAWSVGPRGFPWYGYTFGSGTRLTVV.

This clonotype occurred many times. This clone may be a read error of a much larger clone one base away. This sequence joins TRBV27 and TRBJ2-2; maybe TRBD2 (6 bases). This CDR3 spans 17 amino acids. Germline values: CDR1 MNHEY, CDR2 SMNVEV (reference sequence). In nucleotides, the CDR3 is TGTGCCAGCAGTTCACTAGCTACTACAATTAACACCGGGGAGCTGCTTTTT. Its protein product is CASSSLATTINTGELLF.

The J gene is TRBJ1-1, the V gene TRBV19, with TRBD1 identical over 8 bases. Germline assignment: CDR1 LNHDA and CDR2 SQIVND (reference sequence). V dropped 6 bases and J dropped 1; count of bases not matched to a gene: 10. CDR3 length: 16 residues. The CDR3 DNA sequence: TGTGCCAGTAGGGTCCCCGGGACAGGCGGGAACACTGAAGCTTTCTTT. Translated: CASRVPGTGGNTEAFF.